This T cell receptor beta chain appears in the sequencing data of a study of T cell responses to AZD1222 COVID-19 vaccine. The wider study: Investigators merged groups given second doses at roughly 4 or roughly 12 weeks. Study-level findings and limits: Donor demographics were predominantly white British with a female majority; clonal diversity may be underestimated. Within unmutated variant regions lay the reported targets of nearly half of spike-specific TCRs.

This CDR3 has 16 amino acids. Data came from immunoSEQ multiplex PCR; TCRdb stores just in-frame clones and leaves some out. This sample has fewer than 100,000 clones, with around 90% found just once. Regarding this clone: What it recognizes is unknown.

The TCR sequence derives from an adult in good health. The rearrangement links TRBV21-1 to TRBJ1-2; TRBD1 reflects the table's D call only, with no check against the DNA. TRBV21-1 is designated a pseudogene. Sample: peripheral blood, taken on day 0 of AZD1222 vaccination. CDR3 protein: CASSKSSRDRAYGYTF. For the CDR3, the DNA is TGTGCCAGCAGCAAAAGTTCTCGGGACAGAGCCTATGGCTACACCTTC.